Shown below are 6 T cell receptor beta chains from a single sample sequenced in a study of cytomegalovirus exposure and HLA in healthy donors. 13 Jbeta primers and 60 Vbeta primers were used for the PCR. Assay used: immunoSEQ multiplex PCR; TCRdb lists only in-frame clones, some missing. Of more than 110,000 clones in the sample, 80% are singletons; the top ten hold 4.5% to 6.5%. The source material was PBMCs. Receptors originate from a male donor in good health and CMV-seronegative.

The J gene is TRBJ1-2, the V gene TRBV11-2; 8 bases align to TRBD1. This CDR3 region has 14 residues. With V trimmed by 6 bases and J by 1 base, 4 bases remained unmatched. Germline loops: CDR1 SGHAT, CDR2 FQNNGV. The CDR3: CASRSDRGNYGYTF. The CDR3 DNA is TGTGCCAGCAGATCCGACAGGGGTAACTATGGCTACACCTTC.

The V and J genes are TRBV29-1 and TRBJ2-7; perhaps TRBD2 as D (7 bases). The DNA end is more similar to TRBJ2-1, so the J call may be wrong. The germline CDR1 and CDR2 sequences are SQVTM and ANQGSEA. This CDR3 comprises 13 residues. For the CDR3, the DNA is TGCAGCGGCTGGTCGGGGGGCGCGAATGAGCAGTTCTTC. Amino acid sequence: CSGWSGGANEQFF.

This chain links TRBV7-3 with TRBJ2-5, with no clear D. Germline CDR1 reads SGHTA; CDR2 reads FQGTGA. V lost 2 bases and J lost 1, with 5 bases in between. This CDR3 has 13 residues. CDR3 nucleotide sequence: TGTGCCAGCAGCTTAGTCAGCCAAGAGACCCAGTACTTC. Protein: CASSLVSQETQYF. Combining the CDR3 with reference TRBV7-3 and TRBJ2-5 gives the whole variable domain GAGVSQTPSNKVTEKGKYVELRCDPISGHTALYWYRQSLGQGPEFLIYFQGTGAADDSGLPNDRFFAVRPEGSVSTLKIQRTERGDSAVYLCASSLVSQETQYFGPGTRLLVL.

The V gene is TRBV28, the J gene TRBJ1-2; D may be TRBD1 (5 bases). V was pared by 6 bases and J by 0 bases, with 11 bases between. The germline CDR1 and CDR2 sequences are MDHEN and SYDVKM. The CDR3 runs to 14 residues. The CDR3, as DNA: TGTGCCAGCAGCCTGGGGCGAGCTAACTATGGCTACACCTTC. Protein product: CASSLGRANYGYTF.

The chain employs TRBV20-1 and TRBJ1-1; D unresolved. The CDR3 spans 11 residues. Trimming left V 1 base short and J 5 bases short, with 5 bases between. Per the germline V gene, CDR1 is DFQATT and CDR2 is SNEGSKA (reference sequence). The CDR3 protein is CSARGSTEAFF. As DNA, the CDR3 is TGCAGTGCTAGAGGTTCAACTGAAGCTTTCTTT.

J is TRBJ1-4 and V is TRBV15, with TRBD1 as a possible D gene (6 bases). Trimming removed 5 bases from V and 0 bases from J, with 7 bases in between. This CDR3 has 14 residues. Germline V gives CDR1 LNHNV, CDR2 YYDKDF (reference sequence). CDR3 bases: TGTGCCACCAGCCCAGGGGCAACTAATGAAAAACTGTTTTTT. Translated, it gives CATSPGATNEKLFF.